Below are 2 T cell receptor beta chains sequenced from a single sample in a study of breast tumors, draining lymph nodes, adjacent tissues. Samples came from axillary lymph nodes draining the breast cancer. A single record per CDR3 protein comes from TCRdb applying MiXCR to the multiplex PCR reads. The sample lists 120,000 or so distinct CDR3 sequences, approximately 20% occurring once. Sequencing was performed on axillary lymph node tissue. The source is a female donor with breast cancer. Some clones in this sample may be carry-over from other donors' samples.

This clonotype came up many times. The CDR3 reads CAISSTEFSNQPQHF. DNA for the CDR3: TGTGCCATCAGCTCCACAGAATTCTCCAATCAGCCCCAGCATTTT. The J gene is TRBJ1-5, the V gene TRBV10-3; D unresolved. Trimming removed 6 bases at V and 3 bases at J, with 15 bases between. CDR3 length: 15 amino acids. CDR1 is ENHRY and CDR2 is SYGVKD in the germline V gene.

At least ten counts were recorded for this clonotype. V gene TRBV9 combines with J gene TRBJ1-2; TRBD1 matches 7 bases. Unmatched junction bases numbered 2, after V lost 3 bases and J lost 0 bases. Germline lookup yields CDR1 SGDLS and CDR2 YYNGEE. The CDR3 spans 14 residues. As DNA, the CDR3 is TGTGCCAGCAGCGAGGGGACAGCTAACTATGGCTACACCTTC. Protein sequence: CASSEGTANYGYTF.